This passage covers 4 T cell receptor beta chains from one sample sequenced in a study of tumor-infiltrating lymphocytes in primary liver carcinoma (dated by TCRdb to 2016 to 2017). Without any cell sorting, total RNA and DNA were extracted together from about 20-30 mg of bulk tissue using the AllPrep DNA/RNA mini kit. Sequencing instrument: Illumina HiSeq 2500. A constant-region primer and ProtoScript II reverse transcriptase were used to reverse-transcribe TCRbeta-specific cDNA from approximately 500 ng total RNA. Three nested multiplex PCR rounds, following a slightly modified ARM-PCR procedure, were used to build the TCRbeta libraries. Each of the first two PCR rounds ran for roughly 11 cycles and used multiplex TRBV1-TRBV30 forward primers together with a Cbeta reverse primer. Starting from the raw public reads, TCRdb applied fastp trimming at Q25, assembled clones with MiXCR and retained in-frame beta chains. Identical CDR3 proteins give one entry, which carries the most common genes and DNA. The sample table records 20,000 to 25,000 distinct CDR3 sequences; over 65% of these occur just once. Roughly two fifths of the sample lies in the top ten.

The sample consisted of liver tumor tissue from sampling region 1. Interpreted using the paper, the cell subset or site label stands for: tumor region T1, superior pole. All receptors derive from a middle-aged man with primary liver carcinoma and hepatitis B virus infection.

This clonotype occurred a few times. The chain combines TRBV6-1 with TRBJ1-6; D uncertain. CDR3 length equals 15 residues. In germline, CDR1 is MNHNS, CDR2 SASEGT. Trimming stripped 11 bases from V and 5 bases from J, with 19 bases between. CDR3 in DNA: TGTGCCTGTCGTGTTAAGGTCCTGGATAATTCACCCCTCCACTTT. This encodes CACRVKVLDNSPLHF.

Worth noting for this clonotype: One end of the junction does not line up with germline, which may come from a read error. The gene calls are TRBV5-1 and TRBJ2-7; 7 bases map to TRBD1. The germline V gene encodes CDR1 SGHRS and CDR2 YFSETQ. The CDR3 is 18 residues long. CDR3 in DNA: TGCGCCAGCAACTTGGTTGGCGGTGGCACGGGACAGTCCTACGAGCAGTACTTC. Its translation is CASNLVGGGTGQSYEQYF.

The chain carries TRBV18 and TRBJ2-1, with D perhaps assigned TRBD1 or TRBD2 (6 bases each). The V and J ends lost 3 bases and 2 bases respectively, with 23 bases between them. Germline-derived CDR1 and CDR2 are KGHSH and LQKENI. The CDR3 is made up of 19 amino acids. The DNA of the CDR3 is TGTGCCAGCTCACCTCGGCCTCTAGCGTCAGGGGTGACCTACAATGAGCAGTTCTTC. Translating it yields CASSPRPLASGVTYNEQFF.

With regard to this clonotype: Just one base apart from a much larger clone, this may be a read error. This chain joins TRBV12-3 or TRBV12-4 and TRBJ2-5; a weak D match, TRBD2 (6 bases). The CDR3 loop spans 15 amino acids. CDR3 region: CTSNTYPGSEETQYF. CDR3 nucleotide sequence: TGTACCAGCAACACCTACCCCGGGAGCGAAGAGACCCAGTACTTC.